The 18 T cell receptor beta chains below were found in one sample sequenced in a study of beta chain features in type 1 diabetes. Broader study findings: In every one of the four CD4+ subsets, TCRB CDR3s were moderately but significantly shorter in Type 1 diabetes patients.

cDNA synthesis used the whole RNA isolate, giving expressed TCRB sequences. Data came from immunoSEQ multiplex PCR; TCRdb stores just in-frame clones and leaves some out. The table lists around 360,000 clones, over 9.5% of them singletons. No antigen has been assigned to these receptors. The specimen sequenced was naive CD4+ T cells from blood. Every receptor here comes from a woman aged 18-29 years with type 1 diabetes.

The rearrangement uses TRBV11-2 and TRBJ2-3; D is uncertain. This CDR3 comprises 14 residues. CDR1 is SGHAT and CDR2 is FQNNGV in the germline V gene. V lost 1 base, J lost 2 bases, and 7 bases lay in between. Here the CDR3 reads CASSLGGFTDTQYF. The CDR3 DNA reads as TGTGCCAGCAGCTTAGGCGGATTCACAGATACGCAGTATTTT.

V and J are TRBV4-3 and TRBJ1-3, with D possibly matching TRBD1 (6 bases). CDR1 and CDR2 (germline): LGHNA, YSLEER. V dropped 0 bases and J dropped 0 bases, with 9 bases sitting between them. This CDR3 region has 16 residues. CDR3 nucleotides: TGCGCCAGCAGCCAAGAGTTCAGGGGCTCTGGAAACACCATATATTTT. Its translation is CASSQEFRGSGNTIYF.

J is TRBJ2-4 and V is TRBV11-2; 10 nucleotides line up with TRBD1. The germline V gene has CDR1 SGHAT and CDR2 FQNNGV. This CDR3 has 13 amino acids. V shed 8 bases, J shed 12 bases, and the junction held 10 bases outside the gene matches. The CDR3 DNA reads as TGTGCCAGCGCGGGACAGGGGTTTCCTAATCAGTACTTC. Amino acids: CASAGQGFPNQYF.

The chain is built from TRBV19 and TRBJ2-5; D not resolved. The germline gives CDR1 LNHDA, CDR2 SQIVND (reference sequence). The ends were cut back, 5 bases at V and 7 bases at J, with 20 bases in the middle. This CDR3 region has 15 residues. The CDR3 DNA reads TGTGCCAGTAGTGCTAACCCGGTTAGACTGGGGACCCAGTACTTC. Translated, it gives CASSANPVRLGTQYF.

This chain uses TRBV7-2 with TRBJ2-2; the D gene is possibly TRBD2 (5 bases). CDR1 and CDR2 (germline): SGHTA, FQGNSA. Trimming cost V 3 bases and J 8 bases, with 13 bases left between them. The CDR3 sequence is 14 residues long. The CDR3 here is CASSFEGTIGELFF. The DNA of the CDR3 is TGTGCCAGCAGCTTTGAGGGTACTATAGGGGAGCTGTTTTTT.

The chain is built from TRBV7-3 and TRBJ2-3, with 9 bases aligning to TRBD1. This CDR3 has 15 residues. The J segment lost 5 bases and the V segment lost 1 base, leaving 4 bases of the junction unmatched. Per germline, CDR1 SGHTA and CDR2 FQGTGA. The CDR3 here is CASSLMGQGGDTQYF. The CDR3 DNA is TGTGCCAGCAGCTTAATGGGACAGGGAGGAGATACGCAGTATTTT.

This clone was detected only a few times. The chain recombines TRBV30 with TRBJ2-7; 10 bases align to TRBD2. Germline CDR1 and CDR2: GTSNPN and SVGIG (reference sequence). Unmatched junction bases numbered 2, after V lost 3 bases and J lost 3 bases. This CDR3 spans 13 amino acids. DNA for the CDR3: TGTGCCTGGAGAGCTAGCGGGAGCTACGAGCAGTACTTC. Its protein product is CAWRASGSYEQYF.

This clone turned up a few times. The V and J genes are TRBV30 and TRBJ1-2; 8 bases align to TRBD1. The CDR3 spans 15 residues. V was pared by 2 bases and J by 4 bases, with 9 bases of the junction left unmatched. Germline-derived CDR1 and CDR2 are GTSNPN and SVGIG (reference sequence). The CDR3 loop is CAWSTLKDRAYGYTF. The DNA for the CDR3 is TGTGCCTGGAGTACCCTCAAGGACAGGGCCTATGGCTACACCTTC.

This clone appeared once. This rearrangement joins TRBV5-6 to TRBJ2-1; TRBD2 matches 9 bases. The CDR3 contains 14 residues. J was trimmed by 0 bases and V by 6 bases; bases with no gene match: 1. CDR1 and CDR2 (germline): SGHDT, YYEEEE. The DNA of the CDR3 is TGTGCCAGCATAGCGGGGGCCTCCTACAATGAGCAGTTCTTC. Translation gives CASIAGASYNEQFF.

V gene TRBV7-2 combines with J gene TRBJ2-3; D might be TRBD2 (6 bases). Deletions cut 1 base from V and 6 bases from J, with 17 bases between. The CDR3 is 16 residues long. CDR1 and CDR2 from the germline V gene are SGHTA and FQGNSA. In DNA form, the CDR3 reads TGTGCCAGCAGCTTAGGAAACCGGGGGAATCGGGATACGCAGTATTTT. Protein sequence: CASSLGNRGNRDTQYF.

There are a few counts of this clone. The V call is TRBV7-9, the J call TRBJ2-1, with 8 bases matching TRBD1. This CDR3 comprises 13 residues. Germline loops: CDR1 SEHNR, CDR2 FQNEAQ (reference sequence). Trimming took 6 bases from V and 8 from J; bases not matched to a gene: 6. Written as DNA, the CDR3 is TGTGCCAGCAGTAACAGGGGGGTAGATGAGCAGTTCTTC. Translated: CASSNRGVDEQFF.

This chain uses TRBV5-1 with TRBJ1-2; 7 positions match TRBD1. V gave up 0 bases and J gave up 2 bases; unmatched junction bases: 10. The length of the CDR3 is 17 residues. Germline-derived CDR1 and CDR2 are SGHRS and YFSETQ. The chain's CDR3 is CASSLDWGTEVNYGYTF. CDR3 coding DNA: TGCGCCAGCAGCTTGGATTGGGGGACAGAAGTAAACTATGGCTACACCTTC.

The chain joins TRBV7-2 to TRBJ2-1, with 11 bases lining up with TRBD1. Germline V CDR1 and CDR2: SGHTA, FQGNSA. V lost 4 bases to trimming and J lost 5 bases; unmatched junction nucleotides: 16. The CDR3 sequence is 19 residues long. CDR3 protein: CASSSDRGRLGRRDNEQFF. For the CDR3, the DNA is TGTGCCAGCAGCTCGGACAGGGGGCGATTAGGCAGGAGGGACAATGAGCAGTTCTTC.

This clone was seen more than once but under ten times. J is TRBJ2-6 and V is TRBV4-3; maybe TRBD2 (5 bases). CDR1 is LGHNA, CDR2 YSLEER, per germline. CDR3 size: 15 residues. Trimming removed 2 bases at V and 2 bases at J, with 7 bases between. The CDR3 DNA sequence: TGCGCCAGCAGCCAAACGGGAACTGGGGCCAACGTCCTGACTTTC. Residues: CASSQTGTGANVLTF.

V usage is TRBV30 and J usage is TRBJ1-3; tentatively, D is TRBD1 (5 bases). There are 14 residues in the CDR3. V shed 5 bases and J shed 0 bases, with 11 bases lying between them. The V gene's germline CDR1 is GTSNPN and CDR2 SVGIG (reference sequence). The DNA for the CDR3 is TGTGCCTGGGCCCTTGACAGCTCTGGAAACACCATATATTTT. Protein: CAWALDSSGNTIYF.

This clone was seen a handful of times. The chain recombines TRBV29-1 with TRBJ1-5, with D tentatively TRBD1 (6 bases). Trimming shortened V by 7 bases and J by 7 bases, and 17 bases separated the two germline ends. The CDR3 is 13 amino acids. The germline V gene encodes CDR1 SQVTM and CDR2 ANQGSEA. The CDR3 nucleotides read TGCAGCGCCCAAACAGGGAGGGAGCAGCCCCAGCATTTT. Protein: CSAQTGREQPQHF.

This clone came up a few times. The J gene is TRBJ1-1, the V gene TRBV7-9; TRBD1 might be the D (5 bases). The CDR3 has 12 amino acids. Germline V CDR1 and CDR2: SEHNR, FQNEAQ (reference sequence). The V end was cut by 7 bases, the J end by 3 bases, with 9 bases between. CDR3 sequence (DNA): TGTGCCAGCACCTCACAGGACACTGAAGCTTTCTTT. This sequence encodes CASTSQDTEAFF.

This chain links TRBV14 with TRBJ2-3, with 13 nucleotides matching TRBD2. With V trimmed by 6 bases and J by 3 bases, 6 bases remained unmatched. The germline CDR1 and CDR2 sequences are SGHDN and FVKESK. This CDR3 contains 16 residues. CDR3 region: CASSRLAGGYTDTQYF. DNA of the CDR3: TGTGCCAGCAGTCGACTAGCGGGAGGTTATACAGATACGCAGTATTTT.